The subject of this entry is one T cell receptor beta chain. Preparation of the TCRbeta library was carried out with unique molecular identifiers. Each CDR3 protein gets one entry after TCRdb re-called the PCR reads with MiXCR. This table holds a few hundred thousand distinct CDR3 sequences, 9.5% to 13% found once. The data were obtained in a study of T-cell reconstitution after alpha-beta-depleted transplantation in children. The clonotype was recovered from a male patient between 2 and 15 years old who had a stem cell transplant for chronic granulomatous disease, so the T cells may come from the graft donor. This sample comprised peripheral blood, obtained 180 days after TCRalphabeta/CD19-depleted stem cell transplant.

The CDR3 protein is CATSDSGTGTGSQPQHF. The CDR3 bases are TGTGCCACCAGTGACTCCGGGACAGGGACAGGCAGTCAGCCCCAGCATTTT. This chain links TRBV24-1 with TRBJ1-5; 9 bases map to TRBD1. Germline lookup yields CDR1 KGHDR and CDR2 SFDVKD. J lost 6 bases, V lost 4 bases, and 12 bases had no gene match. This CDR3 contains 17 residues.